A single sample is the source of the 8 T cell receptor beta chains below, sequenced in a study of T cell responses to AZD1222 COVID-19 vaccine. Using immunoSEQ multiplex PCR, the repertoire was profiled, and TCRdb retains in-frame clones only, with some absent. The sample yields about 130,000 clones, around 89% seen once. The specimen was peripheral blood, collected on day 0 of AZD1222 vaccination. These receptors were collected from an adult in good health.

The chain uses TRBV3-1 (or the pseudogene TRBV3-2) and TRBJ1-2, with D hard to call. V was shortened by 0 bases and J by 4 bases, with 15 bases between the two germline ends. Germline V gene lookup returns CDR1 LGHDT and CDR2 YNNKEL (reference sequence). This CDR3 is 16 amino acids long. CDR3: CASSQDRETRAYGYTF. The CDR3 coding sequence is TGTGCCAGCAGCCAAGATAGGGAGACAAGGGCCTATGGCTACACCTTC.

The V gene is TRBV5-1, the J gene TRBJ2-5; D may be TRBD2 (6 bases). The CDR3 covers 14 residues. Germline CDR1 and CDR2: SGHRS and YFSETQ. V dropped 4 bases and J dropped 2 bases, with 12 bases sitting between them. The CDR3: CASSPFGGQETQYF. The CDR3 DNA follows: TGCGCCAGCAGCCCCTTCGGGGGTCAAGAGACCCAGTACTTC.

This chain joins TRBV7-9 and TRBJ2-7; 7 nucleotides match TRBD1. The CDR3 covers 12 residues. Germline lookup yields CDR1 SEHNR and CDR2 FQNEAQ (reference sequence). The ends lost 4 bases at V and 3 bases at J; junction bases unmatched: 0. Written as DNA, the CDR3 is TGTGCCAGCAGCTGGACAGGCTACGAGCAGTACTTC. Protein product: CASSWTGYEQYF.

The chain is built from TRBV6-1 and TRBJ1-1; D is undetermined. The CDR3 runs 18 residues. Trimming left V 2 bases short and J 4 bases short, with 23 bases between. Germline V gene data show CDR1 as MNHNS and CDR2 as SASEGT. This chain's CDR3 is CASSEYHYGPAGGTEAFF. The CDR3, as DNA: TGTGCCAGCAGTGAATATCACTACGGACCGGCTGGAGGCACTGAAGCTTTCTTT.

This chain connects TRBV6-2 or TRBV6-3 to TRBJ1-2; D may be TRBD1 (6 bases). There are 15 residues in the CDR3. Trimming took 2 bases from V and 0 from J, leaving 10 bases between them. Looked up from germline, CDR1 is MNHEY and CDR2 is SVGEGT. The CDR3 region has the DNA TGTGCCAGCAGTTACCCTAGGGGGACTAACTATGGCTACACCTTC. It translates to CASSYPRGTNYGYTF.

The chain carries TRBV19 and TRBJ1-2; the D is unclear. The CDR3 is made up of 11 amino acids. Looked up from germline, CDR1 is LNHDA and CDR2 is SQIVND (reference sequence). Between the trimmed V and J ends, which lost 5 bases and 8 bases, there was a span of 9 bases. CDR3 nucleotides: TGTGCCAGTAGTGGTTACAACGGCTACACCTTC. Its translation is CASSGYNGYTF.

This chain connects TRBV11-2 to TRBJ2-2, with D uncertain. CDR3 length: 15 residues. Germline V lookup: CDR1 SGHAT, CDR2 FQNNGV. With 3 bases removed from V and 2 bases from J, the gap between germline ends came to 10 bases. The CDR3 DNA reads as TGTGCCAGCAGCTTCCATCAGAGAAACACCGGGGAGCTGTTTTTT. Translated: CASSFHQRNTGELFF.

J is TRBJ2-7 and V is TRBV2; D gene ambiguous. CDR3 size: 20 residues. CDR1 and CDR2 (germline): SNHLY, FYNNEI. V shed 6 bases and J shed 1 base, with 31 bases lying between them. The CDR3: CASSPFNPWMTDLLSYEQYF. In DNA, the CDR3 is TGTGCCAGCAGCCCTTTCAATCCCTGGATGACCGATCTTTTATCCTACGAGCAGTACTTC.